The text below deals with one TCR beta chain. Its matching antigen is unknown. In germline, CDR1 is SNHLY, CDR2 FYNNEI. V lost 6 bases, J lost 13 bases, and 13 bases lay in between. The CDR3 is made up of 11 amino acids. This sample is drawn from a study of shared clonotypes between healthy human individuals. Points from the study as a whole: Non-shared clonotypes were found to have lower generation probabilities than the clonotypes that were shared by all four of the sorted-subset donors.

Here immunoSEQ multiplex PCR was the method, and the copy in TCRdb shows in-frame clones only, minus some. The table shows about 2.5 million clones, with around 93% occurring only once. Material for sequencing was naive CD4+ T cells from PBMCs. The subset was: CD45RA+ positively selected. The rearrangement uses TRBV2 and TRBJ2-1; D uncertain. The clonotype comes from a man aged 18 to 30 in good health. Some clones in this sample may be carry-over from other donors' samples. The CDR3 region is CASRKEVDQFF. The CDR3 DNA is TGTGCCAGCAGGAAGGAAGTAGACCAGTTCTTC.